The 21 T cell receptor beta chains below come from one sample, sequenced in a study of Ad26.COV2.S vaccination and SARS-CoV-2 variants. Some clones are missing from TCRdb's copy, which holds only in-frame ones; the method was immunoSEQ multiplex PCR. The sample has fewer than 500,000 clones, more than 80% seen once. The treatment: roughly 19 received Ad26.COV2.S at low or high dose, single or two shots; 5 received placebo; per-sample allocation not given. Material that was analyzed had been drawn on day 63 after the first vaccine or placebo injection. The sequencing used peripheral blood, collected in a trial of Ad26.COV2.S vaccine versus placebo. The receptor set was obtained from a person aged 18 to 65 who received the Ad26.COV2.S COVID-19 vaccine or a placebo.

This sequence joins TRBV4-1 and TRBJ2-2; the match to TRBD1 covers 9 bases. The CDR3 is 17 amino acids. The ends lost 2 bases at V and 6 bases at J; junction bases unmatched: 10. From germline, CDR1 is MGHRA and CDR2 YSYEKL. CDR3 region: CASSQSAGTGLPGELFF. CDR3 nucleotides: TGCGCCAGCAGCCAATCCGCCGGGACAGGGCTTCCCGGGGAGCTGTTTTTT.

J is TRBJ2-1 and V is TRBV4-1, with unresolved D. Germline CDR1 reads MGHRA; CDR2 reads YSYEKL. The CDR3 extends over 16 amino acids. V was clipped by 1 base and J by 0 bases, with 10 bases between them. CDR3 region: CASSQGAPSSYNEQFF. The CDR3 DNA follows: TGCGCCAGCAGCCAAGGAGCGCCTAGCTCCTACAATGAGCAGTTCTTC.

The V gene is TRBV7-9, the J gene TRBJ2-3; the match to TRBD2 covers 8 bases. V lost 7 bases to trimming and J lost 10 bases; unmatched junction nucleotides: 16. The germline V gene encodes CDR1 SEHNR and CDR2 FQNEAQ (reference sequence). This CDR3 has 15 residues. CDR3: CASTQPGLAGRAQYF. The CDR3 DNA is TGTGCCAGCACCCAACCGGGGCTAGCGGGCCGGGCGCAGTATTTT.

The chain employs TRBV7-3 and TRBJ1-2; a weak D match, TRBD1 (5 bases). The germline gives CDR1 SGHTA, CDR2 FQGTGA. The CDR3 runs to 14 residues. V lost 5 bases to trimming and J lost 2 bases, with 12 bases between them. CDR3 residues: CASSPERGNYGYTF. The CDR3 coding sequence is TGTGCCAGCAGCCCCGAGAGGGGAAACTATGGCTACACCTTC.

This chain links TRBV13 with TRBJ2-1, with D possibly matching TRBD2 (6 bases). With 3 bases removed from V and 5 bases from J, the gap between germline ends came to 14 bases. CDR1 and CDR2 from the germline V gene are PRHDT and FYEKMQ (reference sequence). The CDR3 runs to 15 residues. In DNA form, the CDR3 reads TGTGCCAGCAGCTTGATCCCTTCGGGAGACAATGAGCAGTTCTTC. As protein: CASSLIPSGDNEQFF.

The chain joins TRBV2 to TRBJ2-7; D is unresolved. The CDR3 extends over 13 amino acids. Germline-derived CDR1 and CDR2 are SNHLY and FYNNEI. Trimming left V 2 bases short and J 0 bases short, with 5 bases between. CDR3 residues: CASSEMFSYEQYF. The CDR3 nucleotides are TGTGCCAGCAGTGAAATGTTCTCCTACGAGCAGTACTTC.

The V call is TRBV6-5, the J call TRBJ2-7; D is perhaps TRBD2 (6 bases). Germline V CDR1 and CDR2: MNHEY, SVGAGI. Trimming took 7 bases from V and 1 from J, leaving 17 bases between them. The CDR3 spans 15 residues. CDR3 bases: TGTGCCAGCATCCGAGCATGGGACTCTTCCTACGAGCAGTACTTC. Protein product: CASIRAWDSSYEQYF.

The chain combines TRBV6-5 with TRBJ2-2; D remains ambiguous. The CDR3 is 11 amino acids. V lost 6 bases, J lost 6 bases, and 5 bases lay in between. Per the germline V gene, CDR1 is MNHEY and CDR2 is SVGAGI. The CDR3, as DNA: TGTGCCAGCAGGGATCCCGGGGAGCTGTTTTTT. It translates to CASRDPGELFF.

As regards this clone: Other DNA sequences of this sample code for an identical CDR3. V and J are TRBV30 and TRBJ2-1; 13 nucleotides line up with TRBD2. Germline V CDR1 and CDR2: GTSNPN, SVGIG (reference sequence). The CDR3 covers 17 residues. V was pared by 0 bases and J by 5 bases, with 7 bases of the junction left unmatched. This chain's CDR3 is CAWSVLSGLAGNNEQFF. As DNA, the CDR3 is TGTGCCTGGAGTGTACTATCGGGACTAGCGGGAAACAATGAGCAGTTCTTC.

V gene TRBV7-2 combines with J gene TRBJ2-2, with 10 bases lining up with TRBD2. The germline CDR1 and CDR2 sequences are SGHTA and FQGNSA. The CDR3 totals 16 residues. Trimming cost V 5 bases and J 5 bases; bases outside gene matches: 8. The CDR3 bases are TGTGCCAGCAGCCAACGGAGCGGGAGGGGGACCGGGGAGCTGTTTTTT. This codes for CASSQRSGRGTGELFF.

The J gene is TRBJ2-7, the V gene TRBV3-1 (or the pseudogene TRBV3-2); 7 bases are shared with TRBD1. The germline V gene encodes CDR1 LGHDT and CDR2 YNNKEL (reference sequence). V dropped 4 bases and J dropped 5; count of bases not matched to a gene: 5. The CDR3 contains 13 residues. CDR3 in amino acids: CASSRNRGDEQYF. CDR3 bases: TGTGCCAGCAGCCGAAACAGGGGCGACGAGCAGTACTTC.

V gene TRBV7-2 combines with J gene TRBJ2-7, with a possible D match to TRBD1 (5 bases). Germline CDR1 SGHTA, CDR2 FQGNSA. This CDR3 is 13 amino acids long. With 3 bases removed from V and 7 bases from J, the gap between germline ends came to 13 bases. CDR3 nucleotide sequence: TGTGCCAGCAGCTTTTCACGGCCAGGGGAGCAGTACTTC. Amino acid sequence: CASSFSRPGEQYF.

The chain carries TRBV5-4 and TRBJ2-2, with D perhaps matching TRBD2 (5 bases). The germline V gene has CDR1 SGHNT and CDR2 YYREEE (reference sequence). CDR3 size: 14 residues. V lost 4 bases and J 6 bases, leaving 13 bases between the germline ends. This CDR3 reads CASSRQLVPGELFF. The CDR3 nucleotides are TGTGCCAGCAGCCGTCAACTAGTCCCCGGGGAGCTGTTTTTT.

Only one count was recorded for this clone. The rearrangement links TRBV5-6 to TRBJ1-2; perhaps TRBD1 as D (5 bases). CDR1 SGHDT and CDR2 YYEEEE come from the germline V gene. CDR3 length: 14 amino acids. V was pared by 4 bases and J by 4 bases, with 14 bases between. The CDR3 protein is CASSPRPGTYGYTF. The CDR3 DNA follows: TGTGCCAGCAGCCCGCGCCCGGGGACCTATGGCTACACCTTC.

The chain links TRBV11-3 to TRBJ2-7, with 7 bases aligning to TRBD1. With 5 bases clipped from V and 6 bases from J, the junction kept 7 bases outside the gene matches. CDR3 size: 13 residues. Germline V CDR1 and CDR2: SGHNT, YENEEA. The CDR3 here is CASSPGTAGEQYF. The CDR3 DNA follows: TGTGCCAGCAGCCCGGGGACAGCAGGCGAGCAGTACTTC.

The chain carries TRBV6-5 and TRBJ1-5; D is unresolved. The CDR3 covers 13 residues. The germline CDR1 and CDR2 sequences are MNHEY and SVGAGI. V lost 5 bases to trimming and J lost 7 bases, with 12 bases between them. CDR3 bases: TGTGCCAGCAGTCTGCGTCAGTTGCAGCCCCAGCATTTT. It is translated as CASSLRQLQPQHF.

The rearrangement uses TRBV3-1 (or the pseudogene TRBV3-2) and TRBJ1-4; 11 bases are a match to TRBD1. The J segment lost 5 bases and the V segment lost 3 bases, leaving 5 bases of the junction unmatched. The CDR3 sequence is 16 residues long. Germline CDR1 and CDR2: LGHDT and YNNKEL (reference sequence). CDR3 sequence (DNA): TGTGCCAGCAGCCAGACACGGACAGGGGGCAATGAAAAACTGTTTTTT. Translated, it gives CASSQTRTGGNEKLFF.

V gene TRBV6-1 combines with J gene TRBJ1-5, with a possible D match to TRBD1 (5 bases). The length of the CDR3 is 14 residues. The germline V gene has CDR1 MNHNS and CDR2 SASEGT. Trimming removed 5 bases at V and 5 bases at J, with 13 bases between. The CDR3 reads CASSPLDRDQPQHF. The CDR3 nucleotides are TGTGCCAGCAGTCCACTCGACAGAGATCAGCCCCAGCATTTT.

The V and J genes are TRBV11-3 and TRBJ2-1; 9 bases map to TRBD2. CDR1 SGHNT and CDR2 YENEEA come from the germline V gene. Losses at the gene ends were 5 bases for V and 14 bases for J; bases not matched to a gene: 10. The CDR3 spans 13 residues. The CDR3 sequence is CASSLYAGGPKFF. The CDR3, as DNA: TGTGCCAGCAGCCTCTACGCGGGAGGGCCTAAGTTCTTC.

The chain recombines TRBV12-3 or TRBV12-4 with TRBJ2-7, with TRBD2 as a possible D gene (6 bases). CDR3 length equals 13 residues. Trimming cost V 6 bases and J 3 bases, with 12 bases left between them. The CDR3 sequence is CASRRLGNYEQYF. In nucleotides, the CDR3 is TGTGCCAGCAGAAGACTAGGGAACTACGAGCAGTACTTC.

The chain has TRBV6-2 or TRBV6-3 and TRBJ2-7; TRBD2 agrees at 12 bases. With 6 bases clipped from V and 5 bases from J, the junction kept 8 bases outside the gene matches. This CDR3 comprises 15 residues. Germline assignment: CDR1 MNHEY and CDR2 SVGEGT. The CDR3 nucleotides are TGTGCCAGCAGCCAGAGGAGGACTAGCGGGAACGAGCAGTACTTC. This codes for CASSQRRTSGNEQYF.